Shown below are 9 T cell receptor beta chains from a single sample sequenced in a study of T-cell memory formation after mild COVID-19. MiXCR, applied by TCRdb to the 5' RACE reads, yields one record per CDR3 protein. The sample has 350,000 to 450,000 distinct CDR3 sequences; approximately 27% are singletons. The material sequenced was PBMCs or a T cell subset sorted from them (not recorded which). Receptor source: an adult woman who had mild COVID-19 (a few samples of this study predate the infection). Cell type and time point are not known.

CDR3 residues: CASSLRGLTYEQYF. The CDR3 DNA reads TGTGCCAGCAGCCTCAGGGGTTTAACCTACGAGCAGTACTTC. The gene calls are TRBV27 and TRBJ2-7; D might be TRBD1 (6 bases). Germline V gene lookup returns CDR1 MNHEY and CDR2 SMNVEV (reference sequence). This CDR3 region has 14 residues. V dropped 6 bases and J dropped 2 bases, with 14 bases sitting between them.

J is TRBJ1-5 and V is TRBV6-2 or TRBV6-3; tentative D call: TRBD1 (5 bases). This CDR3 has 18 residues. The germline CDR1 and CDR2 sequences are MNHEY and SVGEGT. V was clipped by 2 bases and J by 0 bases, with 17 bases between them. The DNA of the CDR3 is TGTGCCAGCAGTTACCCGCAAGGGGCCGATCTTAGCAATCAGCCCCAGCATTTT. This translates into CASSYPQGADLSNQPQHF.

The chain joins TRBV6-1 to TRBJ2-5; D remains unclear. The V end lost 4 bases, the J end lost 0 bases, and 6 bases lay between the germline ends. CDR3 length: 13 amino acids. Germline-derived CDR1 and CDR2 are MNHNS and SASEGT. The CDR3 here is CASSVTYQETQYF. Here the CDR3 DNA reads TGTGCCAGCAGTGTAACTTACCAAGAGACCCAGTACTTC.

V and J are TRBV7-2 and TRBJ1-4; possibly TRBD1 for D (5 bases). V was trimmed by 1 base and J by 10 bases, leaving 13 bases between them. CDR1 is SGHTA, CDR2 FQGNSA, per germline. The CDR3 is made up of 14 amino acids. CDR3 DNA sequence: TGTGCCAGCAGCTTAGAAACGGGGAGGGGAAAACTGTTTTTT. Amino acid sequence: CASSLETGRGKLFF.

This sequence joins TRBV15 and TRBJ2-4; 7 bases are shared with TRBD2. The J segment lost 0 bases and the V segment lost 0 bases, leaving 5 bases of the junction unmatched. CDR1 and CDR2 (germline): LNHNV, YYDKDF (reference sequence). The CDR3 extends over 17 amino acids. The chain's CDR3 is CATSRDPRGEAKNIQYF. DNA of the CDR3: TGTGCCACCAGCAGAGATCCTCGGGGGGAAGCCAAAAACATTCAGTACTTC. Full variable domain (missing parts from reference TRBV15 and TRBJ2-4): DAMVIQNPRYQVTQFGKPVTLSCSQTLNHNVMYWYQQKSSQAPKLLFHYYDKDFNNEADTPDNFQSRRPNTSFCFLDIRSPGLGDTAMYLCATSRDPRGEAKNIQYFGAGTRLSVL.

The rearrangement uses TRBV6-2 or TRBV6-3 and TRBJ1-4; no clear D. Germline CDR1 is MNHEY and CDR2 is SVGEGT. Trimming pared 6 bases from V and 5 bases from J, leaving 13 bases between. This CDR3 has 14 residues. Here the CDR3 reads CASRYDWRNEKLFF. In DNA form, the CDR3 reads TGTGCCAGCAGGTACGATTGGAGGAATGAAAAACTGTTTTTT.

The CDR3, as DNA: TGTGCCAGCAGTGGGGACAGTAGCAATCAGCCCCAGCATTTT. Residues: CASSGDSSNQPQHF. This chain uses TRBV12-3 or TRBV12-4 with TRBJ1-5, with 7 bases identical to TRBD1. J lost 0 bases, V lost 5 bases, and 1 base had no gene match. This CDR3 has 14 residues.

The CDR3 protein is CASSSNTNPGRNTIYF. The DNA for the CDR3 is TGCGCCAGCAGCTCGAACACCAATCCGGGACGAAACACCATATATTTT. The chain has TRBV5-1 and TRBJ1-3; possible D gene TRBD1, 5 bases. Germline V lookup: CDR1 SGHRS, CDR2 YFSETQ. The CDR3 runs 16 residues. Trimming took 3 bases from V and 5 from J, leaving 18 bases between them.

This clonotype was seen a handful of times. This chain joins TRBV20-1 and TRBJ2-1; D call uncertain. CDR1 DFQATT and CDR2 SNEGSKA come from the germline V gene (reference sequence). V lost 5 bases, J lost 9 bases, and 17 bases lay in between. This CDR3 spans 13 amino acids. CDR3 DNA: TGCAGTGCTCCCCTAGGAGTGGGCCGTGAGCAGTTCTTC. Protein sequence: CSAPLGVGREQFF.